This is a list of T cell receptor beta chains from one sample in a study of human T cells and chemical hapten exposure. Each CDR3 protein is one row after TCRdb ran MiXCR on the RACE reads. Of roughly 130,000 distinct CDR3 sequences in the sample, over 9% were seen once. The specimen comprised whole blood, sampled in connection with sensitization to the hapten diphenylcyclopropenone (DPC). These receptors came from a woman in her fifties or sixties with alopecia areata. Some clones in this sample may be carry-over from other donors' samples. Both conserved end residues are part of each CDR3. The order of the fields is CDR3 length, D gene, J gene, V gene, clone size, CDR3 DNA, CDR3 protein. D genes are given only for firm matches. Clone size is stated in some rows and not others, as once, few, many or a class when expanded.

>15|NA|TRBJ2-7|TRBV27|few
TGTGCCAGCAGTTTGAGCCAGGGAGGATCCTACGAGCAGTACTTC
CASSLSQGGSYEQYF
>14|TRBD2|TRBJ2-4|TRBV7-8|many
TGTGCCAGCAGCTTAGACGGGGGGGGAAACATTCAGTACTTC
CASSLDGGGNIQYF
>14|NA|TRBJ2-1|TRBV25-1|once
TGTGCCAGCAGTGAATCCCTGGGAACAGGCCTGAGGAGCTTC
CASSESLGTGLRSF
>15|NA|TRBJ2-1|TRBV5-1|many
TGCGCCAGCAGCTCTGGCGGGGGCCTTTACAATGAGCAGTTCTTC
CASSSGGGLYNEQFF
>14|NA|TRBJ1-1|TRBV6-5|NA
TGTGCCAGCAGTTTTAGGGGGAGTGACACTGAAGCTTTCTTT
CASSFRGSDTEAFF
>15|NA|TRBJ2-7|TRBV3-1|few
TGTGCCAGCAGCCAAGATGCGGGCTTTCCCTACGAGCAGTACTTC
CASSQDAGFPYEQYF
>14|TRBD1|TRBJ2-1|TRBV11-3|few
TGTGCCAGCAGCTCCGGGACAGGGGCGGGTGAGCAGTTCTTC
CASSSGTGAGEQFF
>16|TRBD2|TRBJ2-5|TRBV11-3|NA
TGTGCCAGCAGCTTAGATGGGAGCGGGGGACAAGAGACCCAGTACTTC
CASSLDGSGGQETQYF
>13|TRBD1|TRBJ2-7|TRBV20-1|many
TGCAGTGCAGTCCCGACAGGGGACTACGAGCAGTACTTC
CSAVPTGDYEQYF
>13|NA|TRBJ1-1|TRBV11-2|many
TGTGCCAGCAGCTCCCAGCTGAACACTGAAGCTTTCTTT
CASSSQLNTEAFF
>15|NA|TRBJ2-1|TRBV9|NA
TGTGCCAGCAGCGTAGGCCAGGGCTCCTACAATGAGCAGTTCTTC
CASSVGQGSYNEQFF
>14|NA|TRBJ1-6|TRBV9|few
TGTGCCAGCAGCCCCGGAATCTTAGAATCACCCCTCCACTTT
CASSPGILESPLHF
>16|TRBD2|TRBJ2-3|TRBV7-2|NA
TGTGCCAGCAGCGGATCGAGCGGGAGTATCGCAGATACGCAGTATTTT
CASSGSSGSIADTQYF
>17|NA|TRBJ1-4|TRBV6-5|few
TGTGCCAGCAGGCACACCTTTTCGACAGGCGCTAATGAAAAACTGTTTTTT
CASRHTFSTGANEKLFF
>14|TRBD2|TRBJ2-2|TRBV6-5|NA
TGTGCCAGCAGCCTGGGAGGGGCGGACGGGGAGCTGTTTTTT
CASSLGGADGELFF
>13|TRBD2|TRBJ2-1|TRBV28|NA
TGTGCCAGCGAGCGGGAGGGCCACAATGAGCAGTTCTTC
CASEREGHNEQFF
>14|TRBD1|TRBJ1-1|TRBV12-3/TRBV12-4|few
TGTGCCATCAGTCCCCGGGACAGGGCAACTGAAGCTTTCTTT
CAISPRDRATEAFF
>14|NA|TRBJ1-1|TRBV4-1|few
TGCGCCAGCAGCCAAGGGGGGGCCGGGACTGAAGCTTTCTTT
CASSQGGAGTEAFF
>15|NA|TRBJ2-7|TRBV14|NA
TGTGCCAGCAGCCAAGTGGCGGGACCAGCCTACGAGCAGTACTTC
CASSQVAGPAYEQYF
>12|NA|TRBJ2-5|TRBV4-1|few
TGCGCCAGCAGCCAAGATCTGGAGACCCAGTACTTC
CASSQDLETQYF
>12|NA|TRBJ1-5|TRBV6-2/TRBV6-3|NA
TGTGCCAGCAGTTACGGGGGTCAGCCCCAGCATTTT
CASSYGGQPQHF
>15|NA|TRBJ1-1|TRBV20-1|many
TGCAGTGCTAGATCCTTGACAGGTTCGCTCCCTGAAGCTTTCTTT
CSARSLTGSLPEAFF
>11|NA|TRBJ2-5|TRBV25-1|many
TGTGCCAGCAGTGAATTGGAGACCCAGTACTTC
CASSELETQYF
>15|NA|TRBJ1-5|TRBV10-3|few
TGTGCCATCAGTGAGTCCGGGGGGGGCAATCAGCCCCAGCATTTT
CAISESGGGNQPQHF
>15|TRBD2|TRBJ2-2|TRBV20-1|NA
TGCAGTGGCAGACCCCTAGCGGTCGGGACCGGGGAGCTGTTTTTT
CSGRPLAVGTGELFF
>13|NA|TRBJ2-7|TRBV9|few
TGTGCCAGCAGCCTCGAAAGCTCCTACGAGCAGTACTTC
CASSLESSYEQYF
>16|TRBD2|TRBJ2-3|TRBV5-4|NA
TGTGCCACAAGCGGGAGGGCCGGGTTTAGCACAGATACGCAGTATTTT
CATSGRAGFSTDTQYF
>12|NA|TRBJ2-1|TRBV24-1|many
TGTGCCACCAGTGATTTGCTGGATGAGCAGTTCTTC
CATSDLLDEQFF
>16|TRBD1|TRBJ1-4|TRBV28|few
TGTGCCAGCAGTTCGTCACAGGGGGACAGTAATGAAAAACTGTTTTTT
CASSSSQGDSNEKLFF
>16|NA|TRBJ1-2|TRBV4-3|NA
TGCGCCAGCAGCCAAGATTTGAATTCTGAGCTCTATGGCTACACCTTC
CASSQDLNSELYGYTF
>11|NA|TRBJ1-5|TRBV28|few
TGTGCCAGCAGCCGGTCCCCGCCCCAGCATTTT
CASSRSPPQHF
>14|NA|TRBJ1-3|TRBV12-5|NA
TGTGCTAGTGGTTTGGACGGCTCTGGAAACACCATATATTTT
CASGLDGSGNTIYF
>15|NA|TRBJ1-6|TRBV12-3/TRBV12-4|few
TGTGCCAGCAGTTTGGGGGCAGCCTCAAATTCACCCCTCCACTTT
CASSLGAASNSPLHF
>15|NA|TRBJ1-6|TRBV7-3|many
TGTGCCAGCAGCTTAAAAAGCTCCTATAATTCACCCCTCCACTTT
CASSLKSSYNSPLHF
>15|NA|TRBJ2-7|TRBV12-3/TRBV12-4|NA
TGTGCCAGCAGTTTAGTGGGGGGGGCCCCGGACGAGCAGTACTTC
CASSLVGGAPDEQYF
>14|NA|TRBJ1-5|TRBV10-3|few
TGTGCCACCCGGTGGGGGGGGGAAGATCAGCCCCAGCATTTT
CATRWGGEDQPQHF
>15|NA|TRBJ1-1|TRBV18|NA
TGTGCCAGCTCACCTCAGCTTTCCACTATCACTGAAGCTTTCTTT
CASSPQLSTITEAFF
>12|NA|TRBJ1-1|TRBV20-1|NA
TGCAGTGCTAGGCGACAGGACCGTGAAGCTTTCTTT
CSARRQDREAFF
>17|NA|TRBJ1-2|TRBV4-2|many
TGTGCCAGCAGCCAAGATAAATCAGGCAGTTCCGCTTATGGCTACACCTTC
CASSQDKSGSSAYGYTF
>17|TRBD2|TRBJ2-3|TRBV5-1|NA
TGCGCCAGCAGCCGTCCAGAGACTAGCGGGAGCACAGATACGCAGTATTTT
CASSRPETSGSTDTQYF
>17|TRBD2|TRBJ2-3|TRBV6-2/TRBV6-3|NA
TGTGCCAGCAGTTACTCGTCTAGCGGCATGAGCACAGATACGCAGTATTTT
CASSYSSSGMSTDTQYF
>15|NA|TRBJ2-1|TRBV7-9|few
TGTGCCAGCAGCTTAGCGGATCCCTCCTACAATGAGCAGTTCTTC
CASSLADPSYNEQFF
>14|TRBD2|TRBJ2-5|TRBV5-1|NA
TGCGCCAGCAGCTTCGGGGGGGCAAGGGAGACCCAGTACTTC
CASSFGGARETQYF
>16|NA|TRBJ1-4|TRBV5-5|NA
TGTGCCAGCAGCTTAAGTTTCCGGGGCGCTAATGAAAAACTGTTTTTT
CASSLSFRGANEKLFF
>14|TRBD1|TRBJ1-2|TRBV6-5|many
TGTGCCAGCAGTCCCGGACAGGGGATCTATGGCTACACCTTC
CASSPGQGIYGYTF